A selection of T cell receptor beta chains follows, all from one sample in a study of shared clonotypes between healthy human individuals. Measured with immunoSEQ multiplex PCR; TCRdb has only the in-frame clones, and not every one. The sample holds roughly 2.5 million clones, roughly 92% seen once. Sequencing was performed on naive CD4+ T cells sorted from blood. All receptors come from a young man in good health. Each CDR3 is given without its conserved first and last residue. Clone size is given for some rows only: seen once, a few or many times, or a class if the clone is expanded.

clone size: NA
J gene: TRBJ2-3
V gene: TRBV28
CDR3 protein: ALQRGGTDTQY

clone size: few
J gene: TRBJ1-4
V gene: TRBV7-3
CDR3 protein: ASPSPEKLF

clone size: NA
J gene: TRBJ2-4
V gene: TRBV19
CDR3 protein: ASSEGSLAKNIQY

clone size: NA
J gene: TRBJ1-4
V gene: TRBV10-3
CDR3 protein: AISESDRVDEKLF

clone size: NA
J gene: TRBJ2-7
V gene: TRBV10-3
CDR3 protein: AISVTTWAEQY

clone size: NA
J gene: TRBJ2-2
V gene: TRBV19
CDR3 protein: ASSGHANTGELF

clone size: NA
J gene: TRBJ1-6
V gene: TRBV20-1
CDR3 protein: SARTGSPLH

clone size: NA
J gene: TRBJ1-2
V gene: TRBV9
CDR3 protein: ASSVTGGAGGYT

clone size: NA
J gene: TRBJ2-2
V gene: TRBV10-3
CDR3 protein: AIMGEGRSGELF

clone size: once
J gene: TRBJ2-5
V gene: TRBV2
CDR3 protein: ASSGGAGETQY

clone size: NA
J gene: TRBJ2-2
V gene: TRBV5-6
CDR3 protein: ASSLIGSVAPGELF

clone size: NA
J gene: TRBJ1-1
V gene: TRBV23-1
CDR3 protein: ASSLGTGLNTEAF

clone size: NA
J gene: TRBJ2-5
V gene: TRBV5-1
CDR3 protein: ASSLGAGETQY

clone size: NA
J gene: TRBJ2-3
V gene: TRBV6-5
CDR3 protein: ASSRSGGEDTQY

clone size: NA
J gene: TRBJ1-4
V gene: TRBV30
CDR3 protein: AWSVGQAGEKLF

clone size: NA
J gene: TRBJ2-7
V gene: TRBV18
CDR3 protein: ASSLPGQPYEQY

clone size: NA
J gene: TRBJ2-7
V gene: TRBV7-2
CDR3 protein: ASSLETGQGYEQY

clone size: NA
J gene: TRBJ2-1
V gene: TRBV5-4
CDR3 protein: ASSPGRFNEQF

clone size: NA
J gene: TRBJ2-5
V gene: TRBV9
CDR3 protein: ASSVATGGGETQY

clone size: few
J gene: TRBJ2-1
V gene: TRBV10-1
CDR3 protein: ASSESRLQGQF

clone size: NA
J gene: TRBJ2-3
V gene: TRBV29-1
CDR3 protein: SVPQGSTDTQY

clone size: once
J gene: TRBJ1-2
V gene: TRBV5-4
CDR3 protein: ASSPGGVPYGYT

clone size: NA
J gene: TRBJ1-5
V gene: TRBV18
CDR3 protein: ASSPPGPLHNQPQH

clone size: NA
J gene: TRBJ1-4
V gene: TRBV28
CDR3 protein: ASRFDRAGSEKLF

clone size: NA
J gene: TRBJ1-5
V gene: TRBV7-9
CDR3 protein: ASSDDGQGAGQPQH

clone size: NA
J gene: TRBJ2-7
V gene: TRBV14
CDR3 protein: ASSHGQGGSYEQY

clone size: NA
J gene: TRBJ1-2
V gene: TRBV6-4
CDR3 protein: ASSEEGGTNYGYT

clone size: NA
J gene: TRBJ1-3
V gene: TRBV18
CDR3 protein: ASSPLAGWPLFGNTIY

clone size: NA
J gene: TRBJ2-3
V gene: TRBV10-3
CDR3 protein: AIKTGTTDTQY

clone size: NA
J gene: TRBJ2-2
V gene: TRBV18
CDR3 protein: ASSPGTGYTGELF

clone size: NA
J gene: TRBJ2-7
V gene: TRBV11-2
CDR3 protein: ASSPTGFEQY

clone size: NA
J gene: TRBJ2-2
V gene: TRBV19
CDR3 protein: ASSMGGPGELF

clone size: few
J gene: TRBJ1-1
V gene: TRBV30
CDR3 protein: AWSQFVKTSTEAF

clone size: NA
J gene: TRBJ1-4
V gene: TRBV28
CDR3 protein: ASSLWGNNEKLF

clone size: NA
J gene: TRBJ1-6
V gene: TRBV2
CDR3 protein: ARGPVDSPLH

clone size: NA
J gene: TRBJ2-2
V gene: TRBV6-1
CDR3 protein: ASSEMGAGAFVGELF

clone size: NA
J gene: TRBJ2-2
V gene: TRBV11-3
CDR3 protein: ASSHRDSGTGELF

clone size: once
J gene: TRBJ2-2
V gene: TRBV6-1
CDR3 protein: ASSEKLAGAGELF

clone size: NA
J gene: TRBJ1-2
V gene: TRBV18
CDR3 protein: ASSPSGENYGYT

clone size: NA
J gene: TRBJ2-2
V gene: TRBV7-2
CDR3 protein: ASSLQAWGGELF

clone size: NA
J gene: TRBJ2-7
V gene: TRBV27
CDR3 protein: ASSAPGGGSYEQY

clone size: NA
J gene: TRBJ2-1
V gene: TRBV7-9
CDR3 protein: ASSLAEGLAGFAF

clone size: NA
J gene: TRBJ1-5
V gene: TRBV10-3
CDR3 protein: AISGGAGNQPQH

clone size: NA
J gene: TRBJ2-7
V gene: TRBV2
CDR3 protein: ASKKRGAPYEQY

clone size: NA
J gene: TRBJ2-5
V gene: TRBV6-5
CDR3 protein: ASSRGGSETQY